The rows below give T cell receptor beta chains drawn from one sample of a study of cytomegalovirus exposure and HLA in healthy donors. Generated by immunoSEQ multiplex PCR, the TCRdb table keeps only in-frame clones and is missing some. The sample contains around 150,000 clones, 81% of which appear only once. Sequencing was performed on PBMCs. The receptors were gathered from a woman aged 45-65 years in good health and CMV-seronegative. Each CDR3 is given with its conserved first and last residue. Fields, in order: CDR3 DNA, CDR3 protein, J gene, D gene, clone size, V gene. D genes are given only for firm matches. Expanded clones are given a class, and other clones once, few, many or no size at all.

CDR3 DNA: TGTGCCAGCAGTGGACAGGGCCACTTCTTTGGGGCCAACGTCCTGACTTTC
CDR3 protein: CASSGQGHFFGANVLTF
J gene: TRBJ2-6
D gene: TRBD1
clone size: NA
V gene: TRBV6-1

CDR3 DNA: TGTGCCAGCAGTTTAGGGCAGACCGAAAAACTGTTTTTT
CDR3 protein: CASSLGQTEKLFF
J gene: TRBJ1-4
D gene: NA
clone size: NA
V gene: TRBV28

CDR3 DNA: TGTGCCAGCAGCCTCATTTCGTCGGGACAGGGTACAGATACGCAGTATTTT
CDR3 protein: CASSLISSGQGTDTQYF
J gene: TRBJ2-3
D gene: TRBD1
clone size: NA
V gene: TRBV27

CDR3 DNA: TGTGCCAGCAGTCCGGGACAGGGGGCGTTAGAACTGTTTTTT
CDR3 protein: CASSPGQGALELFF
J gene: TRBJ1-4
D gene: TRBD1
clone size: NA
V gene: TRBV5-4

CDR3 DNA: TGTGCCAGCAGTTACAGGCGGGGGGACGACTCCTACGAGCAGTACTTC
CDR3 protein: CASSYRRGDDSYEQYF
J gene: TRBJ2-7
D gene: TRBD2
clone size: NA
V gene: TRBV6-5

CDR3 DNA: TGTGCCAGCTCACCACCTACAAGTATCTCTGGAAACACCATATATTTT
CDR3 protein: CASSPPTSISGNTIYF
J gene: TRBJ1-3
D gene: NA
clone size: once
V gene: TRBV18

CDR3 DNA: TGTGCCAGCAGCCTCGGGACAGGGGCTTACAATGAGCAGTTCTTC
CDR3 protein: CASSLGTGAYNEQFF
J gene: TRBJ2-1
D gene: TRBD1
clone size: NA
V gene: TRBV11-1

CDR3 DNA: TGTGCCAGCAGCTGGGGAGCGGGGGCGGAGAACACTGAAGCTTTCTTT
CDR3 protein: CASSWGAGAENTEAFF
J gene: TRBJ1-1
D gene: NA
clone size: few
V gene: TRBV5-4

CDR3 DNA: TGTGCCAGCAGCTTAGCGGTAGACTATGGCTACACCTTC
CDR3 protein: CASSLAVDYGYTF
J gene: TRBJ1-2
D gene: NA
clone size: NA
V gene: TRBV7-2

CDR3 DNA: TGTGCCAGTAACGACAGGGGGGATAGCAATCAGCCCCAGCATTTT
CDR3 protein: CASNDRGDSNQPQHF
J gene: TRBJ1-5
D gene: TRBD1
clone size: NA
V gene: TRBV19

CDR3 DNA: TGCGCCAGCAGCCCCTCCAGGGGATCCTACGAGCAGTACTTC
CDR3 protein: CASSPSRGSYEQYF
J gene: TRBJ2-7
D gene: NA
clone size: NA
V gene: TRBV4-1

CDR3 DNA: TGTGCCAGCACTCCAAAGCAGGGGGCTGACGAGCAGTACTTC
CDR3 protein: CASTPKQGADEQYF
J gene: TRBJ2-7
D gene: NA
clone size: NA
V gene: TRBV21-1

CDR3 DNA: TGTGCCAGCAGCCTGCGGGGCACGGGAAACACTGAAGCTTTCTTT
CDR3 protein: CASSLRGTGNTEAFF
J gene: TRBJ1-1
D gene: NA
clone size: NA
V gene: TRBV7-2

CDR3 DNA: TGTGCCAGCGGCAGGACAGGGCTAACCGGGGAGCTGTTTTTT
CDR3 protein: CASGRTGLTGELFF
J gene: TRBJ2-2
D gene: TRBD1
clone size: NA
V gene: TRBV27

CDR3 DNA: TGCGCCAGCACCCCGGGACAGGGGGCAACCGGGGAGCTGTTTTTT
CDR3 protein: CASTPGQGATGELFF
J gene: TRBJ2-2
D gene: TRBD1
clone size: once
V gene: TRBV10-1

CDR3 DNA: TGCGCCAGCAGCCAATCTCCGGCGGGAGGGCCGGGATACAATGAGCAGTTCTTC
CDR3 protein: CASSQSPAGGPGYNEQFF
J gene: TRBJ2-1
D gene: TRBD2
clone size: NA
V gene: TRBV4-3

CDR3 DNA: TGTGCCTGGAGTGAAGGACTAGCGGGAGCGAATGAGCAGTTCTTC
CDR3 protein: CAWSEGLAGANEQFF
J gene: TRBJ2-1
D gene: TRBD2
clone size: NA
V gene: TRBV30

CDR3 DNA: TGCGCCAGCAGCGAGGGACAGGGAATAGGAGAGACCCAGTACTTC
CDR3 protein: CASSEGQGIGETQYF
J gene: TRBJ2-5
D gene: TRBD1
clone size: NA
V gene: TRBV5-1

CDR3 DNA: TGTGCCAGCAGCGGGCGGGGGACAGGGATTCGACAGACCCAGTACTTC
CDR3 protein: CASSGRGTGIRQTQYF
J gene: TRBJ2-5
D gene: TRBD1
clone size: NA
V gene: TRBV5-6

CDR3 DNA: TGTGCCAGCAGCTCACCCTATGCCTACGAGCAGTACTTC
CDR3 protein: CASSSPYAYEQYF
J gene: TRBJ2-7
D gene: NA
clone size: NA
V gene: TRBV7-2

CDR3 DNA: TGTGCCAGCAGCCCCCTTGGGACAGGGGGGAGGGAGCAGTACTTC
CDR3 protein: CASSPLGTGGREQYF
J gene: TRBJ2-7
D gene: TRBD1
clone size: few
V gene: TRBV14

CDR3 DNA: TGTGCCAGCAGCCACCTTCCACCCTTGGCTAGCGGGACCAACACCGGGGAGCTGTTTTTT
CDR3 protein: CASSHLPPLASGTNTGELFF
J gene: TRBJ2-2
D gene: TRBD2
clone size: NA
V gene: TRBV7-8

CDR3 DNA: TGTGCCAGTAGTATTTTTGCAGCGGGAGCGTCCTACAATGAGCAGTTCTTC
CDR3 protein: CASSIFAAGASYNEQFF
J gene: TRBJ2-1
D gene: TRBD2
clone size: NA
V gene: TRBV19

CDR3 DNA: TGCGCCAGCTCCACCGGGGGGGCAAACACCGGGGAGCTGTTTTTT
CDR3 protein: CASSTGGANTGELFF
J gene: TRBJ2-2
D gene: TRBD2
clone size: once
V gene: TRBV5-1

CDR3 DNA: TGTGCCAGCAGCCTCAGCGGGACGCAGTATTTT
CDR3 protein: CASSLSGTQYF
J gene: TRBJ2-3
D gene: NA
clone size: NA
V gene: TRBV9

CDR3 DNA: TGCGCCAGCAGTGGAATGGGACTAGAAGCTTTCTTT
CDR3 protein: CASSGMGLEAFF
J gene: TRBJ1-1
D gene: NA
clone size: NA
V gene: TRBV10-2

CDR3 DNA: TGTGCCAGCAGCTGGTCTAGCGGGAGTGTCAATGAGCAGTTCTTC
CDR3 protein: CASSWSSGSVNEQFF
J gene: TRBJ2-1
D gene: TRBD2
clone size: NA
V gene: TRBV5-5

CDR3 DNA: TGTGCCAGCAGCTCCACAGGGGCCATTAATTCACCCCTCCACTTT
CDR3 protein: CASSSTGAINSPLHF
J gene: TRBJ1-6
D gene: TRBD1
clone size: NA
V gene: TRBV5-4

CDR3 DNA: TGTGCCAGCAGCCAAGAGCGAGGGCCTTTTGGTGAGCAGTTCTTC
CDR3 protein: CASSQERGPFGEQFF
J gene: TRBJ2-1
D gene: NA
clone size: NA
V gene: TRBV7-9

CDR3 DNA: TGTGCCAGCAGCCAAACCGGGACACCTAACACTGAAGCTTTCTTT
CDR3 protein: CASSQTGTPNTEAFF
J gene: TRBJ1-1
D gene: NA
clone size: medium-sized
V gene: TRBV5-4

CDR3 DNA: TGCGCCAGCAGCCAAGGACAGGGGGCATTTAATGAGCAGTTCTTC
CDR3 protein: CASSQGQGAFNEQFF
J gene: TRBJ2-1
D gene: TRBD1
clone size: NA
V gene: TRBV4-3

CDR3 DNA: TGCGCCAGCAGCATCGGACACACCCTGGTAGCGGGAGGCAATGAGCAGTTCTTC
CDR3 protein: CASSIGHTLVAGGNEQFF
J gene: TRBJ2-1
D gene: TRBD2
clone size: few
V gene: TRBV5-1

CDR3 DNA: TGTGCCAGCAGCGTAGTAGGACAGGGCCCTGAAAAACTGTTTTTT
CDR3 protein: CASSVVGQGPEKLFF
J gene: TRBJ1-4
D gene: TRBD1
clone size: NA
V gene: TRBV9

CDR3 DNA: TGTGCCATCAGTGATCGGGGGGTGAACACCGGGGAGCTGTTTTTT
CDR3 protein: CAISDRGVNTGELFF
J gene: TRBJ2-2
D gene: TRBD2
clone size: NA
V gene: TRBV10-3

CDR3 DNA: TGTGCCAGCAGCTCGAAGGGGGCGTGGGAGACCCAGTACTTC
CDR3 protein: CASSSKGAWETQYF
J gene: TRBJ2-5
D gene: TRBD1
clone size: NA
V gene: TRBV7-8

CDR3 DNA: TGTGCCAGCAGGGACAGGGTACCAGATACGCAGTATTTT
CDR3 protein: CASRDRVPDTQYF
J gene: TRBJ2-3
D gene: TRBD1
clone size: NA
V gene: TRBV27

CDR3 DNA: TGTGCCAGCAGGGCGGGGAGTAACTATGGCTACACCTTC
CDR3 protein: CASRAGSNYGYTF
J gene: TRBJ1-2
D gene: NA
clone size: NA
V gene: TRBV28

CDR3 DNA: TGTGCCGGGCACAAGGGGCCCCAGTACTTC
CDR3 protein: CAGHKGPQYF
J gene: TRBJ2-7
D gene: NA
clone size: NA
V gene: TRBV19

CDR3 DNA: TGTGCCAGCAGCGTAGCCGGCACAGGTTTATCCGAGCAGTACTTC
CDR3 protein: CASSVAGTGLSEQYF
J gene: TRBJ2-7
D gene: NA
clone size: NA
V gene: TRBV9

CDR3 DNA: TGTGCCAGCAGCCCACGGGGAGCCCGGAACACCGGGGAGCTGTTTTTT
CDR3 protein: CASSPRGARNTGELFF
J gene: TRBJ2-2
D gene: NA
clone size: few
V gene: TRBV9

CDR3 DNA: TGTGCCAGCAACCCGACCAGGGTGGAAGGCTACACCTTC
CDR3 protein: CASNPTRVEGYTF
J gene: TRBJ1-2
D gene: NA
clone size: NA
V gene: TRBV7-2

CDR3 DNA: TGTGCCACCAGCAGAGATTCGGCTAGCGGGTATAGGACCCAGTACTTC
CDR3 protein: CATSRDSASGYRTQYF
J gene: TRBJ2-5
D gene: TRBD2
clone size: NA
V gene: TRBV15

CDR3 DNA: TGCGCCAGCAGCCAAGTCCCGGGACAGGGAAAGAACACTGAAGCTTTCTTT
CDR3 protein: CASSQVPGQGKNTEAFF
J gene: TRBJ1-1
D gene: TRBD1
clone size: NA
V gene: TRBV4-3

CDR3 DNA: TGTGCCAGCAGTTCCCTACAAGAGACCCAGTACTTC
CDR3 protein: CASSSLQETQYF
J gene: TRBJ2-5
D gene: NA
clone size: NA
V gene: TRBV28

CDR3 DNA: TGTGCCAGCAGCTTGGGCGGTGGAGACAATCAGCCCCAGCATTTT
CDR3 protein: CASSLGGGDNQPQHF
J gene: TRBJ1-5
D gene: NA
clone size: once
V gene: TRBV5-5

CDR3 DNA: TGTGCCAGCAGTTTCTCTAGGGGCGGCTACGAGCAGTACTTC
CDR3 protein: CASSFSRGGYEQYF
J gene: TRBJ2-7
D gene: NA
clone size: NA
V gene: TRBV27

CDR3 DNA: TGTGCCAGCACCCTGGACAGGTACCAAGAGACCCAGTACTTC
CDR3 protein: CASTLDRYQETQYF
J gene: TRBJ2-5
D gene: TRBD1
clone size: few
V gene: TRBV2

CDR3 DNA: TGTGCCAGCAGTTCGGACAGGGGGCTTCAGCCCCAGCATTTT
CDR3 protein: CASSSDRGLQPQHF
J gene: TRBJ1-5
D gene: TRBD1
clone size: NA
V gene: TRBV2

CDR3 DNA: TGTGCCGGGAGGACTAGCGGACTCAATGAGCAGTTCTTC
CDR3 protein: CAGRTSGLNEQFF
J gene: TRBJ2-1
D gene: TRBD2
clone size: NA
V gene: TRBV6-1

CDR3 DNA: TGTGCCAGCAGTTTATCGTACAGGGAAAGCACAGATACGCAGTATTTT
CDR3 protein: CASSLSYRESTDTQYF
J gene: TRBJ2-3
D gene: NA
clone size: NA
V gene: TRBV27

CDR3 DNA: TGTGCCAGCAGTTTCAGTGACCAACCGAGGGAGCAGTACTTC
CDR3 protein: CASSFSDQPREQYF
J gene: TRBJ2-7
D gene: NA
clone size: few
V gene: TRBV6-6

CDR3 DNA: TGCGCCAGCAGCCAAGATCCTGCGGACAGGTCCTACGAGCAGTACTTC
CDR3 protein: CASSQDPADRSYEQYF
J gene: TRBJ2-7
D gene: TRBD1
clone size: few
V gene: TRBV4-3

CDR3 DNA: TGCGCCAGCAGCTTGACCCTAGGTGGTAGCACAGATACGCAGTATTTT
CDR3 protein: CASSLTLGGSTDTQYF
J gene: TRBJ2-3
D gene: NA
clone size: NA
V gene: TRBV5-1

CDR3 DNA: TGTGCCAGCAGCTTGGAGGTGTGGGTAGGGAGGCCCCCTGGAGCGACCCAGTACTTC
CDR3 protein: CASSLEVWVGRPPGATQYF
J gene: TRBJ2-5
D gene: NA
clone size: NA
V gene: TRBV5-8

CDR3 DNA: TGTGCCAGCAGTTATAGGGAGGGACTGACGGCCTACGAGCAGTACTTC
CDR3 protein: CASSYREGLTAYEQYF
J gene: TRBJ2-7
D gene: TRBD2
clone size: NA
V gene: TRBV6-5

CDR3 DNA: TGTGCCAGTAGACCCCAAGAGGGGGCGAACACTGAAGCTTTCTTT
CDR3 protein: CASRPQEGANTEAFF
J gene: TRBJ1-1
D gene: TRBD1
clone size: NA
V gene: TRBV19

CDR3 DNA: TGTGCCAGCTCACCATATGGACAGGGGGCGACCGGGGAGCTGTTTTTT
CDR3 protein: CASSPYGQGATGELFF
J gene: TRBJ2-2
D gene: TRBD1
clone size: NA
V gene: TRBV18

CDR3 DNA: TGTGCCAGCAGCTTGAGGCCAGCGGGGAGCTCCTACAATGAGCAGTTCTTC
CDR3 protein: CASSLRPAGSSYNEQFF
J gene: TRBJ2-1
D gene: TRBD2
clone size: NA
V gene: TRBV11-2

CDR3 DNA: TGTGCCAGCAGCTTATTTGGCAGGATGGTTTTACAGGAGACCCAGTACTTC
CDR3 protein: CASSLFGRMVLQETQYF
J gene: TRBJ2-5
D gene: NA
clone size: NA
V gene: TRBV7-9

CDR3 DNA: TGTGCCAGCAGCTTGGGGGACTACTCTGGAAACACCATATATTTT
CDR3 protein: CASSLGDYSGNTIYF
J gene: TRBJ1-3
D gene: NA
clone size: NA
V gene: TRBV5-6